The present entry profiles one TCR beta chain with its context. Germline CDR1 is SGHAT and CDR2 is FQNNGV. The CDR3 runs to 15 residues. J gave up 10 bases and V 2 bases, and 9 bases lay outside the gene matches. The sample is drawn from a study of Tregs in tolerant kidney transplant recipients. Generated by immunoSEQ multiplex PCR, the TCRdb table keeps only in-frame clones and is missing some. The sample shows over 50,000 clones, around 83% of them seen only once. Sample: CD4+ T cells from blood. The clonotype comes from a human donor in good health. The V and J genes are TRBV11-2 and TRBJ2-3; TRBD2 aligns across 10 bases. The CDR3, as DNA: TGTGCCAGCAGCTTACTAAGCGGGAGGGTCCGGTCGCAGTATTTT. Its protein is CASSLLSGRVRSQYF. Combining the CDR3 with reference TRBV11-2 and TRBJ2-3 gives the whole variable domain EAGVAQSPRYKIIEKRQSVAFWCNPISGHATLYWYQQILGQGPKLLIQFQNNGVVDDSQLPKDRFSAERLKGVDSTLKIQPAKLEDSAVYLCASSLLSGRVRSQYFGPGTRLTVL.